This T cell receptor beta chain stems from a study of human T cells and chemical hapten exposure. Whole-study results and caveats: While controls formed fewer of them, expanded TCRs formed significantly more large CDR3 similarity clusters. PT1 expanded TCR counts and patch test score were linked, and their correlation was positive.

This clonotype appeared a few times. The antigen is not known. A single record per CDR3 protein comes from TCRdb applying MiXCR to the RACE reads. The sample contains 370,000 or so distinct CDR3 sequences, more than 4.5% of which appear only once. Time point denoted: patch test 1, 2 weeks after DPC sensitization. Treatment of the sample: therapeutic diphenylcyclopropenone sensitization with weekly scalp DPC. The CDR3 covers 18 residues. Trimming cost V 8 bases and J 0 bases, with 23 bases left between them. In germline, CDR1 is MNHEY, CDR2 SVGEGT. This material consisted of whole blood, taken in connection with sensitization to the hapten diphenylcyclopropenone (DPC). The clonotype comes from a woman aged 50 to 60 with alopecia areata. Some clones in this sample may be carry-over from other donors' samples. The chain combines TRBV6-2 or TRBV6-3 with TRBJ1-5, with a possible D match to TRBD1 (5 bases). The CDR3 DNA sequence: TGTGCCAGCGGGGCCTCTTTTCGCGACTCCCGTAGCAATCAGCCCCAGCATTTT. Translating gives CASGASFRDSRSNQPQHF.